The 22 T cell receptor beta chains below come from one sample, sequenced in a study (dated by TCRdb to 2016 to 2017). Library preparation was by RT-PCR. Instrument on record: Illumina MiSeq. TCRdb trimmed the raw reads at Q25, called clones with MiXCR and kept productive beta chains. Here each entry gathers all rows of one CDR3 protein and keeps the most common genes and DNA. This sample gives about 680,000 distinct CDR3 sequences in total; approximately 15% of them show up just once. The ten most abundant clones make up 3.6% of the sample. Sequenced material: memory CD4+ T cells from blood. These receptors all stem from a female donor in good health, serving as a healthy control.

This clonotype was observed many times. V and J are TRBV5-1 and TRBJ2-1; 9 bases agree with TRBD2. The V gene's germline CDR1 is SGHRS and CDR2 YFSETQ. The CDR3 is made up of 17 amino acids. V was pared by 3 bases and J by 9 bases, with 16 bases of the junction left unmatched. CDR3 bases: TGCGCCAGCAGCTCCCCGTCTGCTAGCGGGATGTTCGGTGAGCAGTTCTTC. Its translation is CASSSPSASGMFGEQFF.

The V call is TRBV5-4, the J call TRBJ2-5, with a weak D call TRBD2 (6 bases). CDR1 is SGHNT and CDR2 is YYREEE in the germline V gene (reference sequence). Trimming shortened V by 3 bases and J by 1 base, and 19 bases separated the two germline ends. The CDR3 consists of 17 residues. This CDR3 reads CASSSTSTRPLQETQYF. CDR3 DNA: TGTGCCAGCAGCTCTACTTCGACTAGGCCGCTCCAAGAGACCCAGTACTTC.

The chain has TRBV7-8 and TRBJ2-3, with D perhaps given as TRBD1 or TRBD2 (6 bases each). Germline CDR1 is SGHVS and CDR2 is FQNEAQ. Trimming shortened V by 1 base and J by 1 base, and 9 bases separated the two germline ends. The CDR3 spans 15 residues. CDR3 nucleotide sequence: TGTGCCAGCAGCTTAGGGGGGGCTCGCACAGATACGCAGTATTTT. Protein product: CASSLGGARTDTQYF.

This clonotype occurred many times. The rearrangement uses TRBV29-1 and TRBJ2-5; TRBD1 or TRBD2 may be the D gene (5 bases each). This CDR3 comprises 13 residues. The V end lost 1 base, the J end lost 7 bases, and 13 bases lay between the germline ends. Per germline, CDR1 SQVTM and CDR2 ANQGSEA. The CDR3 region has the DNA TGCAGCGTTGAAGCCTGGGACCGAGGGACCCAGTACTTC. Protein: CSVEAWDRGTQYF. The complete variable domain, with remaining parts taken from reference TRBV29-1 and TRBJ2-5, reads SAVISQKPSRDICQRGTSLTIQCQVDSQVTMMFWYRQQPGQSLTLIATANQGSEATYESGFVIDKFPISRPNLTFSTLTVSNMSPEDSSIYLCSVEAWDRGTQYFGPGTRLLVL.

This clonotype has only a few counts. The genes are TRBV20-1 and TRBJ2-4; D is perhaps TRBD1 (5 bases). Germline-derived CDR1 and CDR2 are DFQATT and SNEGSKA (reference sequence). Trimming took off 5 bases at V and 3 bases at J, with 14 bases between the two ends. The CDR3 sequence is 14 residues long. This chain's CDR3 is CSAPLRANKNIQYF. The DNA for the CDR3 is TGCAGTGCTCCCCTCAGGGCGAACAAAAACATTCAGTACTTC.

This clonotype was detected ten times or more. This chain joins TRBV27 and TRBJ2-2, with unresolved D. V shed 2 bases and J shed 0 bases, with 7 bases lying between them. CDR3 length equals 15 residues. CDR1 is MNHEY, CDR2 SMNVEV, per germline (reference sequence). The CDR3 bases are TGTGCCAGCAGTTTACAGTTCGCGAACACCGGGGAGCTGTTTTTT. Protein: CASSLQFANTGELFF.

The chain couples TRBV2 to TRBJ2-7, with TRBD2 identical over 10 bases. J gave up 2 bases and V 0 bases, and 10 bases lay outside the gene matches. The germline gives CDR1 SNHLY, CDR2 FYNNEI. The CDR3 runs to 18 residues. The CDR3 is CASSEAGLRLAGAYEQYF. CDR3 DNA: TGTGCCAGCAGTGAAGCAGGATTAAGGCTAGCGGGGGCCTACGAGCAGTACTTC.

In this sample, this clonotype turned up many times. This chain uses TRBV20-1 with TRBJ2-1, with 7 nucleotides matching TRBD2. This CDR3 is 14 amino acids long. The V and J ends lost 4 bases and 2 bases, in that order; junction bases with no gene match: 5. CDR1 and CDR2 from the germline V gene are DFQATT and SNEGSKA (reference sequence). The CDR3, as DNA: TGCAGTGCTATTATAGCGGGTACCTACAATGAGCAGTTCTTC. Encoded protein: CSAIIAGTYNEQFF.

This clonotype was counted ten times or more. The V gene is TRBV29-1, the J gene TRBJ2-2; tentative D call: TRBD1 (6 bases). Germline CDR1 reads SQVTM; CDR2 reads ANQGSEA. This CDR3 is built from 13 residues. The germline V and J ends were trimmed by 3 bases and 4 bases, with 9 bases remaining between them. The CDR3, as DNA: TGCAGCGTTGAGAGGGGGAGCACCGGGGAGCTGTTTTTT. Amino acids: CSVERGSTGELFF.

Ten or more counts support this clonotype. This chain connects TRBV10-3 to TRBJ1-1; D gene ambiguous. Per the germline V gene, CDR1 is ENHRY and CDR2 is SYGVKD. The CDR3 is 15 amino acids. Trimming took 6 bases from V and 10 from J, leaving 24 bases between them. The CDR3: CAIRSMDREGLGAFF. CDR3 coding DNA: TGTGCCATCAGGTCCATGGATCGGGAGGGTTTGGGAGCTTTCTTT.

The V gene is TRBV6-1, the J gene TRBJ2-4, with 10 bases lining up with TRBD1. Germline V CDR1 and CDR2: MNHNS, SASEGT. V gave up 9 bases and J gave up 0 bases; unmatched junction bases: 11. The CDR3 length is 17 residues. CDR3 sequence reads: CASKLGTGVVAKNIQYF. The CDR3 DNA reads as TGTGCCAGTAAACTCGGGACAGGGGTCGTAGCCAAAAACATTCAGTACTTC.

The chain carries TRBV7-2 and TRBJ2-1; 8 bases are shared with TRBD2. The CDR3 runs to 14 residues. The V and J ends lost 1 base and 9 bases, in that order; junction bases with no gene match: 5. Germline CDR1 and CDR2: SGHTA and FQGNSA. DNA for the CDR3: TGTGCCAGCAGCTTAGTGTCGGCGGGAGGTGAGCAGTTCTTC. It is translated as CASSLVSAGGEQFF.

The J gene is TRBJ2-2, the V gene TRBV10-3; 7 nucleotides line up with TRBD2. The germline V gene encodes CDR1 ENHRY and CDR2 SYGVKD. The CDR3 extends over 16 amino acids. Germline trimming cut 0 bases from V and 6 bases from J; bases unmatched to any gene: 7. The CDR3 sequence: CAISESLAGVAGELFF. For the CDR3, the DNA is TGTGCCATCAGTGAGTCACTCGCGGGAGTGGCCGGGGAGCTGTTTTTT.

This clonotype was detected ten times or more. This chain uses TRBV4-3 with TRBJ2-4; TRBD2 matches 12 bases. The CDR3 spans 14 residues. V lost 3 bases, J lost 7 bases, and 1 base stayed unmatched. The germline gives CDR1 LGHNA, CDR2 YSLEER. The CDR3 is CASSQLAGGNIQYF. The CDR3 region has the DNA TGCGCCAGCAGCCAGCTAGCGGGGGGGAACATTCAGTACTTC.

A few counts support this clonotype. The chain joins TRBV28 to TRBJ2-1; 7 bases are shared with TRBD2. Unmatched junction bases numbered 2, after V lost 6 bases and J lost 6 bases. The CDR3 covers 12 residues. Germline values: CDR1 MDHEN, CDR2 SYDVKM. The CDR3 is CASSWTSNEQFF. The CDR3 region has the DNA TGTGCCAGCAGCTGGACTAGCAATGAGCAGTTCTTC.

This sequence joins TRBV7-2 and TRBJ2-3; 8 nucleotides align to TRBD2. V was clipped by 6 bases and J by 5 bases; unmatched bases: 10. Germline assignment: CDR1 SGHTA and CDR2 FQGNSA. The CDR3 has 15 amino acids. CDR3 loop: CASRRMAGGGDTQYF. The CDR3 region has the DNA TGTGCCAGCAGGCGAATGGCGGGAGGCGGAGATACGCAGTATTTT. The variable domain in full, completed from reference TRBV7-2 and TRBJ2-3, reads GAGVSQSPSNKVTEKGKDVELRCDPISGHTALYWYRQSLGQGLEFLIYFQGNSAPDKSGLPSDRFSAERTGGSVSTLTIQRTQQEDSAVYLCASRRMAGGGDTQYFGPGTRLTVL.

The rearrangement uses TRBV5-1 and TRBJ2-3; possibly TRBD1 for D (5 bases). Germline V gene sequence: CDR1 SGHRS, CDR2 YFSETQ. V was pared by 0 bases and J by 4 bases, with 18 bases between. This CDR3 has 17 amino acids. CDR3 in DNA: TGCGCCAGCAGCTTGGGCAGGGTCCCCGATGTTTCAGATACGCAGTATTTT. The encoded protein is CASSLGRVPDVSDTQYF.

V gene TRBV7-3 combines with J gene TRBJ2-5, with 8 bases identical to TRBD2. Per germline, CDR1 SGHTA and CDR2 FQGTGA. The CDR3 totals 15 residues. With V trimmed by 2 bases and J by 4 bases, 6 bases remained unmatched. The CDR3 bases are TGTGCCAGCAGCTTAGGTAGCGGGGTTCGAGAGACCCAGTACTTC. Translation: CASSLGSGVRETQYF.

As concerns this clonotype: This may come from a read error, since a much larger clone is one base off. The genes are TRBV20-1 and TRBJ2-7; D gene ambiguous. The CDR3 loop spans 12 amino acids. Germline assignment: CDR1 DFQATT and CDR2 SNEGSKA (reference sequence). V was trimmed by 5 bases and J by 9 bases, leaving 17 bases between them. CDR3 nucleotide sequence: TGCAGTGCTCAAGTGACGTCTGACGGGCAGTACTTC. This encodes CSAQVTSDGQYF.

This clonotype appeared many times. The chain has TRBV20-1 and TRBJ1-6; no clear D. CDR3 length: 11 residues. Trimming shortened V by 3 bases and J by 14 bases, and 11 bases separated the two germline ends. The germline V gene encodes CDR1 DFQATT and CDR2 SNEGSKA (reference sequence). CDR3 residues: CSASTAMSLHF. The CDR3 DNA follows: TGCAGTGCTAGCACAGCAATGTCCCTCCACTTT.

This clonotype came up a few times. The chain links TRBV20-1 to TRBJ1-5; no clear D gene. Germline assignment: CDR1 DFQATT and CDR2 SNEGSKA (reference sequence). V lost 4 bases, J lost 2 bases, and 6 bases lay in between. This CDR3 is 12 amino acids long. CDR3 sequence: CSANGGNQPQHF. In nucleotides, the CDR3 is TGCAGTGCTAATGGGGGCAATCAGCCCCAGCATTTT.

This clonotype was seen only a few times. The rearrangement links TRBV7-2 to TRBJ1-3, with D uncertain. The CDR3 totals 14 residues. The V end was cut by 5 bases, the J end by 5 bases, with 13 bases between. From germline, CDR1 is SGHTA and CDR2 FQGNSA. The CDR3 region is CASSRSGDRNTIYF. The CDR3 DNA follows: TGTGCCAGCAGCAGATCAGGCGACCGAAACACCATATATTTT.